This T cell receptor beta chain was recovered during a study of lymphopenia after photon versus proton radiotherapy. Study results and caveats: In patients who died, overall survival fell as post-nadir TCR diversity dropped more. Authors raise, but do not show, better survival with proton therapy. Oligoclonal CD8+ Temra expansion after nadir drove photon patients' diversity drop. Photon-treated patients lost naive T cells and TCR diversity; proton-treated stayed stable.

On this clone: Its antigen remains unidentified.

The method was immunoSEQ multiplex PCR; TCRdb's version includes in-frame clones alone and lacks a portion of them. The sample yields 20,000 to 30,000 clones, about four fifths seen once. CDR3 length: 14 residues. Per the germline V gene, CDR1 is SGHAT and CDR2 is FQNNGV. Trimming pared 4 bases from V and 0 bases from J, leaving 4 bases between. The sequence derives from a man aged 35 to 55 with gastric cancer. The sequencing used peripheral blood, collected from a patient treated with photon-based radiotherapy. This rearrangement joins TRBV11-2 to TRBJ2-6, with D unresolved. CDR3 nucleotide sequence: TGTGCCAGCAGCTGGGGCTCTGGGGCCAACGTCCTGACTTTC. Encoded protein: CASSWGSGANVLTF. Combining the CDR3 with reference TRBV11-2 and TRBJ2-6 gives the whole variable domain EAGVAQSPRYKIIEKRQSVAFWCNPISGHATLYWYQQILGQGPKLLIQFQNNGVVDDSQLPKDRFSAERLKGVDSTLKIQPAKLEDSAVYLCASSWGSGANVLTFGAGSRLTVL.